These T cell receptor beta chains were read from a single sample in a study of blood T cell repertoires in COVID-19. TCRdb's table, derived via immunoSEQ multiplex PCR, lists solely in-frame clones and lacks some. The profile covers under 350,000 clones, with roughly 90% appearing a single time and 6% to 7% taken by the ten largest. Sequencing input: peripheral blood. The receptors stem from a woman aged 25 to 45 with COVID-19, enrolled during active disease. Both conserved end residues are part of each CDR3. D genes are given only for firm matches. Not every row has a clone size; where given, it reads once, few, many or a size class.

>.|TRBJ1-1|.|TRBV11-2
TGTGCCAGCAGCTTTCAGGGGACTGAAGCTTTCTTT
CASSFQGTEAFF
>.|TRBJ2-7|.|TRBV6-1
TGTGCCAGCAGTGAACTACAAGGACTGGACGGGCAGTACTTC
CASSELQGLDGQYF
>.|TRBJ2-5|.|TRBV7-2
TGTGCCAGCAGCCCCGGGTGGACAGAACAAGGAACCCAGTACTTC
CASSPGWTEQGTQYF
>.|TRBJ1-5|TRBD1|TRBV6-2/TRBV6-3
TGTGCCAGCAGTTTCTCCGGACAGGGGGTTAATCAGCCCCAGCATTTT
CASSFSGQGVNQPQHF
>.|TRBJ2-5|TRBD1|TRBV5-1
TGCGCCAGCAGCTACCCCATGGACAGGGGGCCCCAAGAGACCCAGTACTTC
CASSYPMDRGPQETQYF
>.|TRBJ2-3|TRBD1|TRBV4-1
TGCGCCAGCAAGGGACAGAGCACAGATACGCAGTATTTT
CASKGQSTDTQYF
>.|TRBJ2-3|TRBD2|TRBV7-2
TGTGCCAGCAGCCCCCGGACTAGCGGGGCCGGCACGCAGTATTTT
CASSPRTSGAGTQYF
>.|TRBJ1-4|TRBD1|TRBV18
TGTGCCAGCTCTCCGCCGGGACAGGGAGCGGAAAAACTGTTTTTT
CASSPPGQGAEKLFF
>.|TRBJ1-3|.|TRBV13
TGTGCCAGCAGCCCGATGGACAGTCGAGGAAACACCATATATTTT
CASSPMDSRGNTIYF
>.|TRBJ2-5|TRBD2|TRBV7-3
TGTGCCAGCAGCCCAGGGACGCTTGGCGGGAGGATGGAGACCCAGTACTTC
CASSPGTLGGRMETQYF
>.|TRBJ1-5|.|TRBV27
TGTGCCAGCAGTTTCAGGGATAGCAATCAGCCCCAGCATTTT
CASSFRDSNQPQHF
>once|TRBJ2-5|.|TRBV3-1/TRBV3-2
TGTGCCAGCAGCCAAAGGCCAGCGCCGGGGGAGACCCAGTACTTC
CASSQRPAPGETQYF
>few|TRBJ2-7|TRBD2|TRBV6-6
TGTGCCAGCAGTACTCCTAGCGGGAGCGAGCAGTACTTC
CASSTPSGSEQYF
>.|TRBJ2-1|TRBD2|TRBV15
TGTGCCACCAGCAGCTTACTAGCGAGTGAGCAGTTCTTC
CATSSLLASEQFF
>.|TRBJ2-7|TRBD2|TRBV11-2
TGTGCCAGCAGCTTAGTTGGCGGGGGTAGCTCCTACGAGCAGTACTTC
CASSLVGGGSSYEQYF
>.|TRBJ2-3|TRBD2|TRBV19
TGTGCCAGTAGTATTGCTAGCGGGAGAGGCGGAGATACGCAGTATTTT
CASSIASGRGGDTQYF
>.|TRBJ2-7|TRBD2|TRBV28
TGTGCCAGCAGTTTATGGGTAGCGGGAGGCTACGAGCAGTACTTC
CASSLWVAGGYEQYF
>.|TRBJ1-4|.|TRBV7-9
TGTGCCAGCAGCGCACGACAGGCCGCGGCTAATGAAAAACTGTTTTTT
CASSARQAAANEKLFF
>.|TRBJ2-1|TRBD2|TRBV7-3
TGTGCCAGCAGCTTATCTATAGCGGGGTTTAGCTCCTACAATGAGCAGTTCTTC
CASSLSIAGFSSYNEQFF
>.|TRBJ2-5|.|TRBV28
TGTGCCAGCAGTTTGGAGGGGGCCTCAAGCTGGGCCCAGTACTTC
CASSLEGASSWAQYF
>.|TRBJ2-2|.|TRBV6-5
TGTGCCAGCAGTTACGTCGCACAGGGAGAAGCCGGGGAGCTGTTTTTT
CASSYVAQGEAGELFF
>.|TRBJ2-3|.|TRBV2
TGTGCCAGCATTGCGGAGCCCGAGGCAGATACGCAGTATTTT
CASIAEPEADTQYF
>once|TRBJ1-3|TRBD1|TRBV5-4
TGTGCCAGCAGCCCGGGACAGCAAAGGTCTGGAAACACCATATATTTT
CASSPGQQRSGNTIYF